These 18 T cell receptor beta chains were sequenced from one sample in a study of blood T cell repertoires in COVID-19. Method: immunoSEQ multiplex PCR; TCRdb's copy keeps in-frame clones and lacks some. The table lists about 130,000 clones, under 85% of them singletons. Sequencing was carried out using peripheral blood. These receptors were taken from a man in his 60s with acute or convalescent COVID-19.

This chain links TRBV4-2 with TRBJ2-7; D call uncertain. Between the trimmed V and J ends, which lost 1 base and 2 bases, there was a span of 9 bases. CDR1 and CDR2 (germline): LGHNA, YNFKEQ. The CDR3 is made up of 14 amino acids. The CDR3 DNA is TGTGCCAGCAGCCAAGCTGGCGCGGCCTACGAGCAGTACTTC. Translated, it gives CASSQAGAAYEQYF.

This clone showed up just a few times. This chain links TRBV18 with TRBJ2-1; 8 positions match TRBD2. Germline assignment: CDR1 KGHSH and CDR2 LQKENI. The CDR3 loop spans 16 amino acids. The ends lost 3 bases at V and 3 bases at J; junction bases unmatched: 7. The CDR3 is CASSPSLTSVYNEQFF. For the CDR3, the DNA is TGTGCCAGCTCACCGAGTTTGACTAGCGTCTACAATGAGCAGTTCTTC.

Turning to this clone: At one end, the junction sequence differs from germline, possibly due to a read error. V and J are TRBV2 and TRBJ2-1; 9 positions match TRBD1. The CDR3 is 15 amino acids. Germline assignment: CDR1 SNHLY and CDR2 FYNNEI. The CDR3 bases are TGTGTCAGCAGTGATGACAGGGGGACCTACAATGAGCAGTTCTTC. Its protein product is CVSSDDRGTYNEQFF.

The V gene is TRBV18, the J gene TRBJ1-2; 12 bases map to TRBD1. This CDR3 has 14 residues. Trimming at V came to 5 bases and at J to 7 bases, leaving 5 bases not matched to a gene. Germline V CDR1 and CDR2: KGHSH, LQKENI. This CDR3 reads CASSGTGGIGGYTF. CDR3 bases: TGTGCCAGCTCAGGGACAGGGGGCATTGGTGGCTACACCTTC.

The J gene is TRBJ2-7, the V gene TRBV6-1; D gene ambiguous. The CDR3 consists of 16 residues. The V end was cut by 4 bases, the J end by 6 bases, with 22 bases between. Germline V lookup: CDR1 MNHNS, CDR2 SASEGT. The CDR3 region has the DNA TGTGCCAGCAGTGCGGGTCTTCCCTTCCCCGTGGGCGAGCAGTACTTC. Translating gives CASSAGLPFPVGEQYF.

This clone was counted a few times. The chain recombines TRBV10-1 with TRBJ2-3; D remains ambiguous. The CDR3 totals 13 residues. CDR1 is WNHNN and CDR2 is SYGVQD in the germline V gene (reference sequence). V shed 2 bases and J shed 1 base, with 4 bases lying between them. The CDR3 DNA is TGCGCCAGCAGTGAGGGGCGCACAGATACGCAGTATTTT. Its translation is CASSEGRTDTQYF.

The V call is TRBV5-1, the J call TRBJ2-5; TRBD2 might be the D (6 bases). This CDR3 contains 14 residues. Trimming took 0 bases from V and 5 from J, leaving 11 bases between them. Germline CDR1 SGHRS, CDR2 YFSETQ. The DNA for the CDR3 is TGCGCCAGCAGCTTGGCAACGGAGGGGGAGACCCAGTACTTC. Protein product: CASSLATEGETQYF.

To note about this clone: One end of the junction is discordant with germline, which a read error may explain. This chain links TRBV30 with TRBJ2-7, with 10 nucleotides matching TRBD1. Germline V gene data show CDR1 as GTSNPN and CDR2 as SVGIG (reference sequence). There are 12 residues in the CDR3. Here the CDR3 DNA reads TGTGCCTGGAGCGCCGACAGGGGGCGTGCGGACTTC. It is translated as CAWSADRGRADF.

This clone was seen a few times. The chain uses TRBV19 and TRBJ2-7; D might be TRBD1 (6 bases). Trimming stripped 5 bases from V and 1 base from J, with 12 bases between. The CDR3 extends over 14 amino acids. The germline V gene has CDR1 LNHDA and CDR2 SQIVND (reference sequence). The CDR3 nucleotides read TGTGCCAGTAGTTTTGACAGGCAGTCCTACGAGCAGTACTTC. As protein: CASSFDRQSYEQYF.

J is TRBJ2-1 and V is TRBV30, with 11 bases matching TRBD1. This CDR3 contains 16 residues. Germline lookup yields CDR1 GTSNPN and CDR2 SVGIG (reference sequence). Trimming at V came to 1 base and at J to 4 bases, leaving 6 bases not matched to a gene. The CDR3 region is CAWSEIGTGGYNEQFF. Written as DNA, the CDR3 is TGTGCCTGGAGTGAAATAGGGACAGGGGGGTACAATGAGCAGTTCTTC.

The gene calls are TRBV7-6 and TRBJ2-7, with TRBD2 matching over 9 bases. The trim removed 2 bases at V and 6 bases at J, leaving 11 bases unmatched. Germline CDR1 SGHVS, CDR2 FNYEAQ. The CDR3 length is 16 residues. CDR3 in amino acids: CASSLSAGGKISEQYF. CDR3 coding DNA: TGTGCCAGCAGCTTATCTGCGGGAGGGAAAATAAGCGAGCAGTACTTC.

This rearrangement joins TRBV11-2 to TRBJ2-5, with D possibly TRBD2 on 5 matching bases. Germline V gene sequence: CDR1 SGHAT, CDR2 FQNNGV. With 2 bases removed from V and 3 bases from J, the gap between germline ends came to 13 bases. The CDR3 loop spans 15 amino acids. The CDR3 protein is CASSLSSSRKETQYF. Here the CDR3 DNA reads TGTGCCAGCAGCTTATCTAGCAGCAGAAAAGAGACCCAGTACTTC.

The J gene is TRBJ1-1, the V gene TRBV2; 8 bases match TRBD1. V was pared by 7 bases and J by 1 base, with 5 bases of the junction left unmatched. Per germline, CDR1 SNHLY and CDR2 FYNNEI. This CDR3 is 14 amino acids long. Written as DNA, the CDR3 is TGTGCCAGCATGCTGGACAGGGAGAACACTGAAGCTTTCTTT. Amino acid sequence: CASMLDRENTEAFF.

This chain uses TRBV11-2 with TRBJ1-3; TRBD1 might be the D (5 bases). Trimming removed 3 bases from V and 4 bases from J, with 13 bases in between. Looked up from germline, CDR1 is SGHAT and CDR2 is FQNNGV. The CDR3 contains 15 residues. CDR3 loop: CASSFSTGGGNTIYF. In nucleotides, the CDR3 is TGTGCCAGCAGCTTTTCTACAGGCGGAGGAAACACCATATATTTT.

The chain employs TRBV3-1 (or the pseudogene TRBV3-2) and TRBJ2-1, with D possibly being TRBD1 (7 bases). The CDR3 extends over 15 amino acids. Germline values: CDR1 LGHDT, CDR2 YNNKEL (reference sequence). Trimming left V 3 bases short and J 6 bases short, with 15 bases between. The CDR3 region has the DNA TGTGCCAGCAGCCATGCGGGACAGCGGCTCAATGAGCAGTTCTTC. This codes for CASSHAGQRLNEQFF.

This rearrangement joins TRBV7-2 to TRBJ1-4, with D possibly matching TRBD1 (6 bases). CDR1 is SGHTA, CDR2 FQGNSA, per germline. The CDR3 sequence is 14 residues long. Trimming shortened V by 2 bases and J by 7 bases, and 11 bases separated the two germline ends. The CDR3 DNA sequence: TGTGCCAGCAGCTTAAATAGGGGGGGTGAAAAACTGTTTTTT. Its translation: CASSLNRGGEKLFF.

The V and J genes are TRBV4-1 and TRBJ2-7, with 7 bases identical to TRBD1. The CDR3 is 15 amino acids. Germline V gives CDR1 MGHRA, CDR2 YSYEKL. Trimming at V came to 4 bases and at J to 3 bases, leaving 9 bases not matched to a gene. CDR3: CASSLQGDPNYEQYF. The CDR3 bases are TGCGCCAGCAGCCTTCAGGGGGACCCGAACTACGAGCAGTACTTC.

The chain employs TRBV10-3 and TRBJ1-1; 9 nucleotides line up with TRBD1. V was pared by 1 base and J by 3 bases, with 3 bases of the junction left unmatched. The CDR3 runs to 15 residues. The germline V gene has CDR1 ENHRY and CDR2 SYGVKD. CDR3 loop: CAISELGQGYTEAFF. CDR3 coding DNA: TGTGCCATCAGTGAGTTGGGACAGGGTTACACTGAAGCTTTCTTT.